A selection of T cell receptor beta chains follows, all from one sample in a study of shared clonotypes between healthy human individuals. Libraries were prepared by immunoSEQ multiplex PCR; TCRdb keeps only in-frame clonotypes and omits some of them. The table shows about 2,200,000 clones, with roughly 91% occurring only once. Specimen: naive CD8+ T cells from PBMCs. The receptor set was obtained from a man between 18 and 35 years old in good health. Some clones in this sample may be carry-over from other donors' samples. Each CDR3 is given with its conserved first and last residue. The D gene is left open where the match is weak. The size field is filled for only some rows; it gives once, few, many or a size class.

14	TRBV7-6	TRBJ2-7	TRBD2	once	TGTGCCAGCAGCTTAGGCGGGAGTGGCCACGAGCAGTACTTC	CASSLGGSGHEQYF
16	TRBV4-2	TRBJ2-7	TRBD2	NA	TGTGCCAGCAGCCAAGGATTGGCTAGCGGGAGGGCCGGGCAGTACTTC	CASSQGLASGRAGQYF
15	TRBV11-2	TRBJ1-5	NA	NA	TGTGCCAGCAGCCCAGGCTGGGGCTTGGGTAGGCCCCAGCATTTT	CASSPGWGLGRPQHF
16	TRBV28	TRBJ2-5	TRBD2	NA	TGTGCCAGCAGTTTCCGCGACGGGAGGGCCTCGGAGACCCAGTACTTC	CASSFRDGRASETQYF
17	TRBV28	TRBJ1-1	TRBD1	NA	TGTGCCAGCAGTTCGGGACAGGGGTCGACCTTGAACACTGAAGCTTTCTTT	CASSSGQGSTLNTEAFF
13	TRBV27	TRBJ2-7	TRBD2	NA	TGTGCCAGCAGTCCCGGGACGGGAGGGGAGCAGTACTTC	CASSPGTGGEQYF
15	TRBV6-1	TRBJ2-7	NA	NA	TGTGCCAGCAGTGAGGGGTTAGCGGATTCCTACGAGCAGTACTTC	CASSEGLADSYEQYF
17	TRBV28	TRBJ1-5	NA	NA	TGTGCCAGCAGTTATGGCCCTTGGGGAGATGGGTATCAGCCCCAGCATTTT	CASSYGPWGDGYQPQHF
15	TRBV28	TRBJ2-7	TRBD1	NA	TGTGCCAGCAGTTCCTGGACAGGGGGTACCTACGAGCAGTACTTC	CASSSWTGGTYEQYF
12	TRBV27	TRBJ2-7	NA	NA	TGTGCCAGCAGTTTTTCCGCCGGCGAGCAGTACTTC	CASSFSAGEQYF
21	TRBV28	TRBJ1-5	NA	NA	TGTGCCAGCAGTTTCACCCGACGCACGGGACAAGACCTTTATAGCAATCAGCCCCAGCATTTT	CASSFTRRTGQDLYSNQPQHF
17	TRBV28	TRBJ2-3	NA	NA	TGTGCCAGCAGCGATCGGACTATCGTCCTTAGCACAGATACGCAGTATTTT	CASSDRTIVLSTDTQYF
14	TRBV5-5	TRBJ1-5	NA	few	TGTGCCAGCAGCTTGGCCGGGTGGAATCAGCCCCAGCATTTT	CASSLAGWNQPQHF
16	TRBV9	TRBJ2-1	NA	few	TGTGCCAGCAGCGCAAGGGGTTGGGAGGACCTGAATGAGCAGTTCTTC	CASSARGWEDLNEQFF
15	TRBV4-1	TRBJ2-5	TRBD2	NA	TGCGCCAGCAGCCAAGCTTGGGGGGGTAAAGAGACCCAGTACTTC	CASSQAWGGKETQYF
14	TRBV7-9	TRBJ2-5	NA	NA	TGTGCCAGCAGCTTAGTATACAGTCAAGAGACCCAGTACTTC	CASSLVYSQETQYF
16	TRBV27	TRBJ2-2	NA	NA	TGTGCCAGCAGTTTATTAACGGGAGTGTATACCGGGGAGCTGTTTTTT	CASSLLTGVYTGELFF
13	TRBV10-1	TRBJ1-4	NA	few	TGCGCCACCGGGGACGGGACTAATGAAAAACTGTTTTTT	CATGDGTNEKLFF
15	TRBV5-6	TRBJ2-2	NA	once	TGTGCCAGCAGCTTAGGACTTACAATAACCGGGGAGCTGTTTTTT	CASSLGLTITGELFF
14	TRBV19	TRBJ1-1	NA	NA	TGTGCCAGTAGTAAGGGGCCTTTGAACACTGAAGCTTTCTTT	CASSKGPLNTEAFF
14	TRBV6-6	TRBJ2-7	NA	NA	TGTGCCAGCAGTTACTCGATGGCAGGAGCCGAGCAGTACTTC	CASSYSMAGAEQYF
16	TRBV28	TRBJ1-2	NA	NA	TGTGCCAGCAGCTGGTCCCGGGGCAGTCTTAACTATGGCTACACCTTC	CASSWSRGSLNYGYTF
15	TRBV13	TRBJ2-3	NA	NA	TGTGCCAGCAGCACTGCCAGGGAGATAAGAGATACGCAGTATTTT	CASSTAREIRDTQYF
15	TRBV19	TRBJ1-5	NA	NA	TGTGCCAGTAGTTTATCGGCCAGGGGTTACCAGCCCCAGCATTTT	CASSLSARGYQPQHF
16	TRBV27	TRBJ2-7	TRBD1	NA	TGTGCCAGCAGTTTATCGTGGGACAGGTCCTCCTACGAGCAGTACTTC	CASSLSWDRSSYEQYF
13	TRBV7-9	TRBJ1-2	NA	few	TGTGCCAGCAGGCCGGCGGATCCGCGGGGCTACACCTTC	CASRPADPRGYTF
15	TRBV7-9	TRBJ2-5	NA	few	TGTGCCAGCAGCCCTCCCGGAGCGGTCCAAGAGACCCAGTACTTC	CASSPPGAVQETQYF
16	TRBV27	TRBJ2-7	TRBD2	NA	TGTGCCAGCAGCCCCTCCAGGCGGGGGAGGGCCTACGAGCAGTACTTC	CASSPSRRGRAYEQYF
14	TRBV7-9	TRBJ2-5	NA	NA	TGTGCCAGCAGCTCCCGGGGGGCGCAGGAGACCCAGTACTTC	CASSSRGAQETQYF
12	TRBV6-5	TRBJ1-5	NA	NA	TGTGCCGGAGGACCCGTCAATCAGCCCCAGCATTTT	CAGGPVNQPQHF
11	TRBV9	TRBJ2-1	NA	once	TGTGCCAGCAGCGTGACCAGTGAGCAGTTCTTC	CASSVTSEQFF
15	TRBV30	TRBJ2-1	NA	NA	TGTGCCTGGAGAGAGTCAAGGCCCCTAGGCGATGAGCAGTTCTTC	CAWRESRPLGDEQFF
14	TRBV7-9	TRBJ2-5	TRBD1	NA	TGTGCCAGCAGCCTGCGACAGGGGCAAGAGACCCAGTACTTC	CASSLRQGQETQYF
16	TRBV28	TRBJ2-1	TRBD2	NA	TGTGCCAGCAGCTCCGGGACTAGCGCTCCCCCCACTGAGCAGTTCTTC	CASSSGTSAPPTEQFF
14	TRBV7-8	TRBJ2-7	TRBD2	NA	TGTGCCAGCAGCTCAGCGGGAGTTGCCTACGAGCAGTACTTC	CASSSAGVAYEQYF
15	TRBV19	TRBJ2-2	TRBD1	NA	TGTGCCAGTAATGACAGGGGGCCGAGCACCGGGGAGCTGTTTTTT	CASNDRGPSTGELFF
13	TRBV6-5	TRBJ1-1	TRBD1	NA	TGTGCCAGCAGTTACGGGGACAGGACAGAAGCTTTCTTT	CASSYGDRTEAFF
14	TRBV5-1	TRBJ2-7	TRBD1	NA	TGCGCCAGCAGTTTGGACAGGGGGCTTAACGAGCAGTACTTC	CASSLDRGLNEQYF
14	TRBV27	TRBJ1-1	TRBD1	NA	TGTGCCAGCAGAACCGGGACAGCGAACACTGAAGCTTTCTTT	CASRTGTANTEAFF
15	TRBV6-6	TRBJ2-6	TRBD1	NA	TGTGCCACGAACAGGGGACAGTCTGGGGCCAACGTCCTGACTTTC	CATNRGQSGANVLTF
15	TRBV11-1	TRBJ2-3	TRBD1	NA	TGTGCCAGCAGCCCCGGACAGGGTTTTACAGATACGCAGTATTTT	CASSPGQGFTDTQYF
12	TRBV19	TRBJ2-3	NA	NA	TGTGCCAGTAGTGTAAGGGCAGATACGCAGTATTTT	CASSVRADTQYF
17	TRBV30	TRBJ2-2	NA	NA	TGTGCCTGGAGTGTTGATCCCGACTGGAGAAACACCGGGGAGCTGTTTTTT	CAWSVDPDWRNTGELFF
16	TRBV7-9	TRBJ2-7	TRBD2	NA	TGTGCCAGCAGCCAGAAGGGACTAGCGGGATTGAACGAGCAGTACTTC	CASSQKGLAGLNEQYF
16	TRBV9	TRBJ2-3	NA	NA	TGTGCCAGCAGCGTATGGGGGAGGATGAGCACAGATACGCAGTATTTT	CASSVWGRMSTDTQYF
15	TRBV28	TRBJ2-5	TRBD2	once	TGTGCCAGCAGTACATATAGCGGGCTGGGGTTCGCCCAGTACTTC	CASSTYSGLGFAQYF
13	TRBV27	TRBJ2-5	NA	NA	TGTGCCAGCAGTTTCGGGCCCTGGGCGGAGGAGTACTTC	CASSFGPWAEEYF